This T cell receptor (beta chain) was recovered during a study of T-cell memory formation after mild COVID-19. Findings of the study overall: There were some responding clones in pre-infection memory, which suggested that cross-reactive memory had joined.

This clonotype was detected many times. The antigen is undetermined. TCRdb reprocessed the 5' RACE reads with MiXCR, giving one entry per CDR3 protein. The sample lists about 120,000 distinct CDR3 sequences; 16% were seen once. The CDR3 is made up of 13 amino acids. V lost 1 base and J 2 bases, leaving 5 bases between the germline ends. Germline values: CDR1 SGHVS, CDR2 FNYEAQ. The sample consisted of PBMCs or a T cell subset sorted from them (not recorded which). This sequence joins TRBV7-6 and TRBJ2-5; D call uncertain. The receptor comes from an adult woman who had mild COVID-19 (a few samples of this study predate the infection). Cell type and time point are not known. As DNA, the CDR3 is TGTGCCAGCAGCTTAGGGCAGCAAGAGACCCAGTACTTC. This sequence encodes CASSLGQQETQYF.